This T cell receptor beta chain was recorded in a study of shared clonotypes between healthy human individuals. As to this clone: This specimen includes other DNA sequences encoding the same CDR3.

Germline CDR1 and CDR2: SGDLS and YYNGEE. V lost 3 bases to trimming and J lost 1 base; unmatched junction nucleotides: 6. This CDR3 region has 15 residues. Generated by immunoSEQ multiplex PCR, the TCRdb table keeps only in-frame clones and is missing some. Among more than 2 million clones listed, around 96% were seen once. Naivety among CD8 cells was defined by CD45RO negativity and positive CCR7 selection, thereby excluding terminally differentiated effector memory CD45RA+ cells. Sequencing was performed on naive CD8+ T cells sorted from blood. The sequence came from a man aged 18-30 years in good health. J is TRBJ2-5 and V is TRBV9, with 7 nucleotides matching TRBD1. The DNA of the CDR3 is TGTGCCAGCAGCGCATCCGGGACAGTCCAAGAGACCCAGTACTTC. Residues: CASSASGTVQETQYF.